This entry lists 30 T cell receptor beta chains sequenced from one sample in a study of T cell responses to AZD1222 COVID-19 vaccine. Produced via immunoSEQ multiplex PCR; TCRdb's table is partial and in-frame only. The sample records approximately 110,000 clones, more than 65% being singletons. This material consisted of peripheral blood, taken on day 0 of AZD1222 vaccination. The receptors were gathered from an adult in good health.

The V call is TRBV9, the J call TRBJ2-3; D gene uncertain. This CDR3 is built from 14 residues. Trimming took 0 bases from V and 6 from J, leaving 11 bases between them. The V gene's germline CDR1 is SGDLS and CDR2 YYNGEE. The CDR3 DNA follows: TGTGCCAGCAGCGTAGGTAGTATTTCGGATACGCAGTATTTT. Amino acids: CASSVGSISDTQYF.

The V call is TRBV5-4, the J call TRBJ1-1, with 8 bases aligning to TRBD1. J was trimmed by 3 bases and V by 3 bases; bases with no gene match: 4. Germline V gene sequence: CDR1 SGHNT, CDR2 YYREEE (reference sequence). The CDR3 length is 14 residues. CDR3 sequence: CASSSQGADTEAFF. CDR3 nucleotides: TGTGCCAGCAGCTCCCAGGGGGCCGACACTGAAGCTTTCTTT.

The count of this clone is one. The V and J genes are TRBV7-2 and TRBJ1-2; tentative D call: TRBD1 (5 bases). Trimming stripped 5 bases from V and 0 bases from J, with 19 bases between. CDR3 length: 17 residues. Germline V gene data show CDR1 as SGHTA and CDR2 as FQGNSA. As DNA, the CDR3 is TGTGCCAGCAGCCATGTCCCGGGGGATCAGCCTAACTATGGCTACACCTTC. This gives the protein CASSHVPGDQPNYGYTF.

V and J are TRBV19 and TRBJ1-3, with a tentative D call TRBD1 (6 bases). The germline V and J ends were trimmed by 6 bases and 0 bases, with 12 bases remaining between them. Looked up from germline, CDR1 is LNHDA and CDR2 is SQIVND (reference sequence). The CDR3 runs 15 residues. This CDR3 is CASSATGFSGNTIYF. CDR3 DNA: TGTGCCAGTAGCGCGACAGGTTTCTCTGGAAACACCATATATTTT.

This chain uses TRBV10-3 with TRBJ2-5; possible D gene TRBD2, 6 bases. V lost 3 bases to trimming and J lost 5 bases, with 10 bases between them. CDR1 and CDR2 (germline): ENHRY, SYGVKD. The CDR3 is 13 amino acids. The CDR3 nucleotides are TGTGCCATCAGTGACGGGGGTCGGGAGACCCAGTACTTC. Residues: CAISDGGRETQYF.

This clone was seen a few times. The chain combines TRBV6-5 with TRBJ1-2; D possibly corresponds to TRBD1 (5 bases). V was clipped by 6 bases and J by 4 bases, with 15 bases between them. Germline CDR1 and CDR2: MNHEY and SVGAGI. There are 14 residues in the CDR3. In nucleotides, the CDR3 is TGTGCCAGCAGAACTTTGGGACTCTTCTATGGCTACACCTTC. This gives the protein CASRTLGLFYGYTF.

The chain links TRBV3-1 (or the pseudogene TRBV3-2) to TRBJ1-1; TRBD1 matches at 9 bases. Germline V gene sequence: CDR1 LGHDT, CDR2 YNNKEL (reference sequence). The CDR3 has 16 residues. With 4 bases clipped from V and 7 bases from J, the junction kept 13 bases outside the gene matches. The CDR3 region is CASSPGTGRSTGEAFF. CDR3 nucleotides: TGTGCCAGCAGCCCCGGGACAGGGAGGAGTACGGGTGAAGCTTTCTTT.

The gene calls are TRBV27 and TRBJ2-1, with unresolved D. Looked up from germline, CDR1 is MNHEY and CDR2 is SMNVEV (reference sequence). Between the trimmed V and J ends, which lost 5 bases and 6 bases, there was a span of 14 bases. The CDR3 length is 14 residues. CDR3 residues: CASSIMDLSNEQFF. The CDR3 nucleotides read TGTGCCAGCAGTATAATGGACCTGTCCAATGAGCAGTTCTTC.

The rearrangement joins TRBV4-2 to TRBJ1-3; maybe TRBD1 (5 bases). The CDR3 consists of 15 residues. Germline-derived CDR1 and CDR2 are LGHNA and YNFKEQ. V was cut by 0 bases and J by 7 bases, with 13 bases left in between. The CDR3 spells CASSQDRQLGNTIYF. CDR3 bases: TGTGCCAGCAGCCAAGATCGACAGCTCGGGAACACCATATATTTT.

This chain links TRBV4-2 with TRBJ2-3, with D possibly being TRBD2 (6 bases). The CDR3 extends over 14 amino acids. Trimming cost V 8 bases and J 2 bases, with 14 bases left between them. From germline, CDR1 is LGHNA and CDR2 YNFKEQ. CDR3 DNA: TGTGCCAGCGGCGCTGCGGGGTACACAGATACGCAGTATTTT. Its protein product is CASGAAGYTDTQYF.

Concerning this clone: Other nucleotide sequences in the sample specify the same CDR3. The chain is built from TRBV7-9 and TRBJ2-2; TRBD1 aligns across 7 bases. Losses at the gene ends were 5 bases for V and 3 bases for J; bases not matched to a gene: 15. The CDR3 sequence is 18 residues long. Germline V lookup: CDR1 SEHNR, CDR2 FQNEAQ (reference sequence). The CDR3 loop reads CASSPDRSRPFYTGELFF. DNA for the CDR3: TGTGCCAGCAGCCCGGACAGGAGCCGACCCTTTTACACCGGGGAGCTGTTTTTT.

The V and J genes are TRBV5-1 and TRBJ2-3, with a weak D call TRBD2 (6 bases). The CDR3 is 17 amino acids. Trimming pared 0 bases from V and 6 bases from J, leaving 20 bases between. Germline assignment: CDR1 SGHRS and CDR2 YFSETQ. CDR3 residues: CASSLVPRGNKLDTQYF. The CDR3 bases are TGCGCCAGCAGCTTGGTTCCGCGGGGAAATAAATTGGATACGCAGTATTTT.

The chain combines TRBV7-2 with TRBJ1-5; D unclear. The length of the CDR3 is 14 residues. Trimming pared 3 bases from V and 2 bases from J, leaving 8 bases between. From germline, CDR1 is SGHTA and CDR2 FQGNSA. The CDR3 region has the DNA TGTGCCAGCAGCTTTAGTGACGGCAATCAGCCCCAGCATTTT. Translating it yields CASSFSDGNQPQHF.

The chain employs TRBV19 and TRBJ2-1; D is possibly TRBD2 (6 bases). This CDR3 is built from 15 residues. Germline assignment: CDR1 LNHDA and CDR2 SQIVND (reference sequence). V lost 5 bases to trimming and J lost 2 bases, with 13 bases between them. The CDR3 loop is CASSPGTQAYNEQFF. DNA of the CDR3: TGTGCCAGTAGTCCCGGGACTCAGGCCTACAATGAGCAGTTCTTC. Looking up the rest from reference TRBV19 and TRBJ2-1 gives the full variable domain: DGGITQSPKYLFRKEGQNVTLSCEQNLNHDAMYWYRQDPGQGLRLIYYSQIVNDFQKGDIAEGYSVSREKKESFPLTVTSAQKNPTAFYLCASSPGTQAYNEQFFGPGTRLTVL.

The CDR3 region is CSARPAGELFF. CDR3 DNA: TGCAGTGCTAGACCCGCCGGGGAGCTGTTTTTT. The V gene is TRBV20-1, the J gene TRBJ2-2; D unresolved. The ends were cut back, 2 bases at V and 6 bases at J, with 4 bases in the middle. The CDR3 has 11 residues. CDR1 and CDR2 from the germline V gene are DFQATT and SNEGSKA (reference sequence).

The chain couples TRBV25-1 to TRBJ2-3, with TRBD2 identical over 8 bases. Losses at the gene ends were 8 bases for V and 5 bases for J; bases not matched to a gene: 9. The CDR3 has 14 residues. In germline, CDR1 is MGHDK, CDR2 SYGVNS. The CDR3 region is CASSRGGHGDTQYF. CDR3 in DNA: TGTGCCAGCTCTCGGGGGGGGCATGGAGATACGCAGTATTTT.

The V and J genes are TRBV7-9 and TRBJ1-1; D is perhaps TRBD1 (5 bases). The CDR3 contains 13 residues. V gave up 5 bases and J gave up 3 bases, with 10 bases separating them. The germline V gene has CDR1 SEHNR and CDR2 FQNEAQ (reference sequence). CDR3 in DNA: TGTGCCAGCAGCCTACAGGCGGACACTGAAGCTTTCTTT. It specifies CASSLQADTEAFF.

A few counts support this clone. The chain has TRBV5-1 and TRBJ2-1; 8 bases are a match to TRBD2. The germline V gene has CDR1 SGHRS and CDR2 YFSETQ. Trimming at V came to 2 bases and at J to 10 bases, leaving 11 bases not matched to a gene. The CDR3 sequence is 15 residues long. Written as DNA, the CDR3 is TGCGCCAGCAGCTTATTGGCGGGGGGATTACGGGAGCAGTTCTTC. Protein: CASSLLAGGLREQFF.

V is TRBV10-3 and J is TRBJ1-3; 7 positions match TRBD1. The CDR3 contains 12 residues. Germline CDR1 reads ENHRY; CDR2 reads SYGVKD. Unmatched junction bases numbered 4, after V lost 10 bases and J lost 4 bases. In nucleotides, the CDR3 is TGTGCCAGCCAGGGGGAGGGAAACACCATATATTTT. Translating it yields CASQGEGNTIYF.

This chain joins TRBV30 and TRBJ2-3; maybe TRBD2 (6 bases). The CDR3 spans 13 residues. Germline assignment: CDR1 GTSNPN and CDR2 SVGIG (reference sequence). Trimming left V 1 base short and J 6 bases short, with 11 bases between. The CDR3 here is CAWSAGTSDTQYF. CDR3 in DNA: TGTGCCTGGAGTGCCGGGACTTCTGATACGCAGTATTTT.

The chain carries TRBV4-1 and TRBJ1-1; D possibly corresponds to TRBD1 (5 bases). The germline CDR1 and CDR2 sequences are MGHRA and YSYEKL. Trimming left V 7 bases short and J 4 bases short, with 10 bases between. The CDR3 is 12 amino acids. The DNA for the CDR3 is TGCGCCAGCAACCAGGGTTTCACTGAAGCTTTCTTT. Translated: CASNQGFTEAFF.

V and J are TRBV28 and TRBJ1-1; D call uncertain. Trimming cost V 2 bases and J 11 bases, with 9 bases left between them. CDR1 and CDR2 from the germline V gene are MDHEN and SYDVKM. The CDR3 sequence is 11 residues long. CDR3 nucleotides: TGTGCCAGCAGTTTAACCACGGACGCTTTCTTT. As protein: CASSLTTDAFF.

V and J are TRBV7-2 and TRBJ1-2; a weak D match, TRBD1 (5 bases). This CDR3 has 16 residues. V lost 4 bases, J lost 8 bases, and 23 bases lay in between. CDR1 is SGHTA, CDR2 FQGNSA, per germline. CDR3 protein: CASSSEWVGGAQGYTF. The CDR3 DNA reads TGTGCCAGCAGCTCCGAATGGGTCGGTGGGGCGCAAGGCTACACCTTC.

The rearrangement links TRBV4-1 to TRBJ1-1; D may be TRBD1 (5 bases). The CDR3 has 16 amino acids. V was trimmed by 3 bases and J by 2 bases, leaving 16 bases between them. CDR1 is MGHRA, CDR2 YSYEKL, per germline. Written as DNA, the CDR3 is TGCGCCAGCAGCCAGGGACTTTGGGGCAGAAACACTGAAGCTTTCTTT. Translation gives CASSQGLWGRNTEAFF.

This clone has just one count. The rearrangement links TRBV5-1 to TRBJ2-3, with TRBD1 matching 7 bases. This CDR3 is built from 14 residues. J gave up 2 bases and V 5 bases, and 5 bases lay outside the gene matches. Germline values: CDR1 SGHRS, CDR2 YFSETQ. CDR3 amino acids: CASSRDRDTDTQYF. CDR3 nucleotide sequence: TGCGCCAGCAGTCGGGACAGAGACACAGATACGCAGTATTTT.

This chain links TRBV5-5 with TRBJ2-3; 8 bases are shared with TRBD2. The germline gives CDR1 SGHKS, CDR2 YYEKEE (reference sequence). Trimming took 0 bases from V and 6 from J; bases not matched to a gene: 12. The CDR3 is 17 amino acids. CDR3 nucleotide sequence: TGTGCCAGCAGCTTGGCCGTTAGCGGGGAGGGTGCCGATACGCAGTATTTT. This sequence encodes CASSLAVSGEGADTQYF.

The chain carries TRBV11-3 and TRBJ2-6; D unresolved. The germline CDR1 and CDR2 sequences are SGHNT and YENEEA. The ends were cut back, 5 bases at V and 1 base at J, with 9 bases in the middle. The CDR3 is 15 residues long. This chain's CDR3 is CASSPGGSGANVLTF. The CDR3 region has the DNA TGTGCCAGCAGCCCCGGTGGGTCTGGGGCCAACGTCCTGACTTTC.

The chain is built from TRBV25-1 and TRBJ2-6; D call uncertain. Germline V CDR1 and CDR2: MGHDK, SYGVNS. The CDR3 contains 15 residues. V was shortened by 4 bases and J by 1 base, with 8 bases between the two germline ends. CDR3 residues: CASSGQRSGANVLTF. The CDR3 DNA reads TGTGCCAGCAGTGGGCAACGGTCTGGGGCCAACGTCCTGACTTTC.

This clone was counted once. V gene TRBV7-3 combines with J gene TRBJ2-7, with TRBD1 identical over 7 bases. V lost 5 bases and J lost 3; bases outside the gene matches: 7. The germline gives CDR1 SGHTA, CDR2 FQGTGA. The CDR3 consists of 14 residues. The CDR3 loop is CASSPAGTDYEQYF. CDR3 DNA sequence: TGTGCCAGCAGCCCCGCCGGGACAGACTACGAGCAGTACTTC.

V and J are TRBV28 and TRBJ1-5; 11 bases are a match to TRBD1. Trimming at V came to 6 bases and at J to 7 bases, leaving 5 bases not matched to a gene. The CDR3 extends over 14 amino acids. Germline V gene sequence: CDR1 MDHEN, CDR2 SYDVKM. In DNA form, the CDR3 reads TGTGCCAGCAGAACGGGACAGGGGGGACAGCCCCAGCATTTT. Residues: CASRTGQGGQPQHF.